This T cell receptor (beta chain) was found in a study of blood T cell repertoires in COVID-19. Produced via immunoSEQ multiplex PCR; TCRdb's table is partial and in-frame only. The repertoire holds 150,000 to 200,000 clones, roughly 86% seen once, with around 3.3% in the top ten. This CDR3 has 17 residues. The germline V and J ends were trimmed by 2 bases and 4 bases, with 18 bases remaining between them. Germline CDR1 reads SGHRS; CDR2 reads YFSETQ. This clone has more than one count but fewer than ten. This TCR derives from a man aged 70 or older with acute or convalescent COVID-19. J is TRBJ1-4 and V is TRBV5-1, with D hard to call. The source material was peripheral blood. The CDR3 region has the DNA TGCGCCAGCAGCTTATACCCGAGGAAGCCAATTAATGAAAAACTGTTTTTT. As protein: CASSLYPRKPINEKLFF.